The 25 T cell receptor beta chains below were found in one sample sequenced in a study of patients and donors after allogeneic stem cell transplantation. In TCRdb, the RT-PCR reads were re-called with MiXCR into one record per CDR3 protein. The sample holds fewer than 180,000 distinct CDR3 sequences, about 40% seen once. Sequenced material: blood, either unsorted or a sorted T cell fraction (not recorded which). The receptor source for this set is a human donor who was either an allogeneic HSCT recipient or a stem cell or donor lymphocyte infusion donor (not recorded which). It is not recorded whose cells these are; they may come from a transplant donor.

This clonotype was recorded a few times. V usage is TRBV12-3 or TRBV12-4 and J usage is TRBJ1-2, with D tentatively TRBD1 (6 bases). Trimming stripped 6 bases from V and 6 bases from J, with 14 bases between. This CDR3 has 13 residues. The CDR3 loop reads CASSSTHRDGYTF. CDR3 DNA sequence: TGTGCCAGCAGCTCAACTCACAGGGATGGCTACACCTTC.

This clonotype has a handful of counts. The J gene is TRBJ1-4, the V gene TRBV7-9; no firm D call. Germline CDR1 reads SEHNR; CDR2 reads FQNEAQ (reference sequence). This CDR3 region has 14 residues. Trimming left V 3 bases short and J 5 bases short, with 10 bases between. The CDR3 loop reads CASSFGLRNEKLFF. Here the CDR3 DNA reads TGTGCCAGCAGCTTTGGATTGCGCAATGAAAAACTGTTTTTT.

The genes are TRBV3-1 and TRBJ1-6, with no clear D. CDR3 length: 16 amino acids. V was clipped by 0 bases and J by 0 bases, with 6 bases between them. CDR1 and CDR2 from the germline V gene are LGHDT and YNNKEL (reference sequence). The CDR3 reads CASSQDESSYNSPLHF. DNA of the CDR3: TGTGCCAGCAGCCAAGATGAGAGCTCCTATAATTCACCCCTCCACTTT.

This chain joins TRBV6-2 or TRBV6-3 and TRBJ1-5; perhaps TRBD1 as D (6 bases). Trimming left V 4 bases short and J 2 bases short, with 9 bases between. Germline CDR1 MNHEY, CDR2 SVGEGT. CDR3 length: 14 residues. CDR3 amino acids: CASSFEGGNQPQHF. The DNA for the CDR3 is TGTGCCAGCAGTTTTGAGGGGGGCAATCAGCCCCAGCATTTT.

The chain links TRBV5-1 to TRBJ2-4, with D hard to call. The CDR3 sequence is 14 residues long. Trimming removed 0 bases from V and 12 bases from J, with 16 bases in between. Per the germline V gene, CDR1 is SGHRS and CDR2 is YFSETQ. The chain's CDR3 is CASSLAPHAPSQYF. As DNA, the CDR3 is TGCGCCAGCAGCTTGGCCCCTCACGCTCCAAGTCAGTACTTC. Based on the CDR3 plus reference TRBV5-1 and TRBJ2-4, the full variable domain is KAGVTQTPRYLIKTRGQQVTLSCSPISGHRSVSWYQQTPGQGLQFLFEYFSETQRNKGNFPGRFSGRQFSNSRSEMNVSTLELGDSALYLCASSLAPHAPSQYFGAGTRLSVL.

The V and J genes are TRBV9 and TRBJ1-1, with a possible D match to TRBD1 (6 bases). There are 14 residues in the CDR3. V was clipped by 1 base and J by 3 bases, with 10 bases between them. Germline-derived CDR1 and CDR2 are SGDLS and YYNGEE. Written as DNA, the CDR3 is TGTGCCAGCAGCGTACAGGGGCCGGACACTGAAGCTTTCTTT. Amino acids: CASSVQGPDTEAFF. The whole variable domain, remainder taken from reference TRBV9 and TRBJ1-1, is DSGVTQTPKHLITATGQRVTLRCSPRSGDLSVYWYQQSLDQGLQFLIQYYNGEERAKGNILERFSAQQFPDLHSELNLSSLELGDSALYFCASSVQGPDTEAFFGQGTRLTVV.

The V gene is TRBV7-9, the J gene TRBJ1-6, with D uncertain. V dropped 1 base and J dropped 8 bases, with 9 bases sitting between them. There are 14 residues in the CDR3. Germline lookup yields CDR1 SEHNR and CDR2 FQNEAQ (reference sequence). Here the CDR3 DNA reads TGTGCCAGCAGCTTAGAGGGCAGAGATTCACCCCTCCACTTT. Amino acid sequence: CASSLEGRDSPLHF. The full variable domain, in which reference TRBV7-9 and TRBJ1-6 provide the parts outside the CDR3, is DTGVSQNPRHKITKRGQNVTFRCDPISEHNRLYWYRQTLGQGPEFLTYFQNEAQLEKSRLLSDRFSAERPKGSFSTLEIQRTEQGDSAMYLCASSLEGRDSPLHFGNGTRLTVT.

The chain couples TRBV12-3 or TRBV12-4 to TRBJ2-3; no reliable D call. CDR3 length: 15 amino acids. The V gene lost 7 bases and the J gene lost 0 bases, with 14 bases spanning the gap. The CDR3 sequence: CASTTNLYSTDTQYF. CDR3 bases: TGTGCCAGCACCACAAATCTATATAGCACAGATACGCAGTATTTT.

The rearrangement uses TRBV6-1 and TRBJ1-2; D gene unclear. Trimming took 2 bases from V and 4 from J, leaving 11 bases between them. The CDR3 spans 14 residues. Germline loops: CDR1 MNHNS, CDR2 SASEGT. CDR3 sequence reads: CASSELGPIYGYTF. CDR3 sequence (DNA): TGTGCCAGCAGTGAATTGGGCCCAATCTATGGCTACACCTTC.

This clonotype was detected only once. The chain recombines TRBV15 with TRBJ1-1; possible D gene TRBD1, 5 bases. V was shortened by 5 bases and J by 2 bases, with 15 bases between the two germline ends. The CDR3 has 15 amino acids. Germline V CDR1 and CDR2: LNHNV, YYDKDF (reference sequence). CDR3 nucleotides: TGTGCCACCAGCGCTCATGGGGGGAGAAACACTGAAGCTTTCTTT. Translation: CATSAHGGRNTEAFF. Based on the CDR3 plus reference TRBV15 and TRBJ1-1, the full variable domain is DAMVIQNPRYQVTQFGKPVTLSCSQTLNHNVMYWYQQKSSQAPKLLFHYYDKDFNNEADTPDNFQSRRPNTSFCFLDIRSPGLGDTAMYLCATSAHGGRNTEAFFGQGTRLTVV.

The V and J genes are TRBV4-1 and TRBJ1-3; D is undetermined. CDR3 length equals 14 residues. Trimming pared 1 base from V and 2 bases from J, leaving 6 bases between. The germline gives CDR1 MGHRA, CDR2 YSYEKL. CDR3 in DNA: TGCGCCAGCAGCCAAGGGTCCCCTGGAAACACCATATATTTT. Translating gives CASSQGSPGNTIYF.

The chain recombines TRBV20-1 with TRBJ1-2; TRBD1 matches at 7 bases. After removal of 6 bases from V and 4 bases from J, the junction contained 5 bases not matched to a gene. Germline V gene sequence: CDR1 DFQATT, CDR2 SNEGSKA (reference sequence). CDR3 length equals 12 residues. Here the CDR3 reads CSAETGSYGYTF. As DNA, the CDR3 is TGCAGTGCCGAGACAGGGTCCTATGGCTACACCTTC.

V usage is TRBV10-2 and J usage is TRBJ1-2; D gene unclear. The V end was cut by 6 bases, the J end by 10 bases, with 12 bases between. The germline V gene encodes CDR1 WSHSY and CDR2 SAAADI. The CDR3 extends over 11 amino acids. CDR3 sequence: CASSSPASYTF. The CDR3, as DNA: TGCGCCAGCAGCTCCCCGGCCTCCTACACCTTC.

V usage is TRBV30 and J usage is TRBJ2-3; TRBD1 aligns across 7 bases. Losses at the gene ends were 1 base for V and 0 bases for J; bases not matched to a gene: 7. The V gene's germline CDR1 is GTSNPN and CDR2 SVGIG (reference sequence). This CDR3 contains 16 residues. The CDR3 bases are TGTGCCTGGAGTGCGGGGACAGCCGCTAGCACAGATACGCAGTATTTT. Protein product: CAWSAGTAASTDTQYF.

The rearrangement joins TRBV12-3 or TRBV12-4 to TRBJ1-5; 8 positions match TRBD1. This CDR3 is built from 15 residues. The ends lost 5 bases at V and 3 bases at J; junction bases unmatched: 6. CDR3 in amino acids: CASSPQGASNQPQHF. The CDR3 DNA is TGTGCCAGCAGTCCCCAGGGGGCCTCCAATCAGCCCCAGCATTTT.

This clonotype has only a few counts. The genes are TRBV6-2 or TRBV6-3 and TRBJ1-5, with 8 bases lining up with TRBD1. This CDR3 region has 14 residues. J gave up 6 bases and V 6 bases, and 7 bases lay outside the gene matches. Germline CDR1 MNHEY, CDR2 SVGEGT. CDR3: CASSPTGEAQPQHF. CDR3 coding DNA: TGTGCCAGCAGCCCGACAGGGGAGGCTCAGCCCCAGCATTTT.

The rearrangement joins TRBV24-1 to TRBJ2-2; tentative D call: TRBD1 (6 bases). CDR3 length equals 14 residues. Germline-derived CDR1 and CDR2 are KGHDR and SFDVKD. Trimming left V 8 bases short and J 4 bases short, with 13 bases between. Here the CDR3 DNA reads TGTGCCACCACTGGGACACACACCACCGGGGAGCTGTTTTTT. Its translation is CATTGTHTTGELFF.

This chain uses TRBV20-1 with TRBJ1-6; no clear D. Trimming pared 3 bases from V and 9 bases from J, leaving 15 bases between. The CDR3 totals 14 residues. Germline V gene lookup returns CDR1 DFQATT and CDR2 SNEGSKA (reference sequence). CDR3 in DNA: TGCAGTGCTAGGGCCATTATAGGTGGTTCACCCCTCCACTTT. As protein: CSARAIIGGSPLHF.

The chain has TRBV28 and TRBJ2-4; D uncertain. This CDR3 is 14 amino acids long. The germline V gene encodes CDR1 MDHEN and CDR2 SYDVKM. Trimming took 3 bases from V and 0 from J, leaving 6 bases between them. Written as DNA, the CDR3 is TGTGCCAGCAGTTTCTTAGAAGCCAAAAACATTCAGTACTTC. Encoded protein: CASSFLEAKNIQYF.

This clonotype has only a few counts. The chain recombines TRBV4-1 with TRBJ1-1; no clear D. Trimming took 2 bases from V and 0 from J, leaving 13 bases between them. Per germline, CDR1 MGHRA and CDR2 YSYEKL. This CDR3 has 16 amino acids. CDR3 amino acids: CASSQRAGFMNTEAFF. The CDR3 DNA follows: TGCGCCAGCAGCCAACGGGCAGGATTCATGAACACTGAAGCTTTCTTT.

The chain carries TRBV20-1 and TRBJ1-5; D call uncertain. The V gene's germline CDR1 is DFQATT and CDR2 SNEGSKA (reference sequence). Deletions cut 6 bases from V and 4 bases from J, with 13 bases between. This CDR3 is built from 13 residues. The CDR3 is CSAGRTGNQPQHF. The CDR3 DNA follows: TGCAGTGCCGGACGGACTGGGAATCAGCCCCAGCATTTT.

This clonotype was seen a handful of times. In DNA form, the CDR3 reads TGTGCCAGCAGTTCCGGGACTAACCCGGGGAATACGCAGTATTTT. This translates into CASSSGTNPGNTQYF. The chain recombines TRBV12-3 or TRBV12-4 with TRBJ2-3, with 7 bases aligning to TRBD2. Losses at the gene ends were 4 bases for V and 7 bases for J; bases not matched to a gene: 11. The length of the CDR3 is 15 residues.

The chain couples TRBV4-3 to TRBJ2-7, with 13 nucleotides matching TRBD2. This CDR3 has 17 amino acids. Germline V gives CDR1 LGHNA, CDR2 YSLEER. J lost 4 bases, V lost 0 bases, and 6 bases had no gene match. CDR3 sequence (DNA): TGCGCCAGCAGCCAAGAGCAGACTAGCGGGGGGATATACGAGCAGTACTTC. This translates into CASSQEQTSGGIYEQYF.

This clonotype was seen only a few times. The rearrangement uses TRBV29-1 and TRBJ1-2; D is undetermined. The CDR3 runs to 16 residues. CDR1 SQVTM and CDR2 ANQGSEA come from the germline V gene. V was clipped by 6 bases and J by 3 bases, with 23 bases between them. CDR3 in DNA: TGCAGCGTCCCGACTATCGTTGGACCGCCGCACTATGGCTACACCTTC. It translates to CSVPTIVGPPHYGYTF.

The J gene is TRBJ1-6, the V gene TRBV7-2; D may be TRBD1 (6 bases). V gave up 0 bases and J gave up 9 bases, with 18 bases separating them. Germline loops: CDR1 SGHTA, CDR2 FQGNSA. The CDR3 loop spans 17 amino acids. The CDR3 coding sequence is TGTGCCAGCAGCTTAGCGGGCAGGGGCGCGATACCTTCACCCCTCCACTTT. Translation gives CASSLAGRGAIPSPLHF.